One and the same sample provided the 26 T cell receptor beta chains below, sequenced in a study of Graves' ophthalmopathy and Graves' hyperthyroidism. RNA served as the template for amplifying TCR beta CDR3 regions. Second-round multiplex PCR came after first-round RT-PCR with HTBI primers. TCRdb itself ran the multiplex PCR reads through MiXCR, one entry per CDR3 protein. Of about 370,000 distinct CDR3 sequences listed, roughly a sixth are singletons. The specimen sequenced was peripheral blood. The receptors were gathered from an adult woman with stable Graves' hyperthyroidism.

V is TRBV6-5 and J is TRBJ2-2; no clear D gene. V was trimmed by 0 bases and J by 0 bases, leaving 11 bases between them. Germline CDR1 and CDR2: MNHEY and SVGAGI. This CDR3 has 17 amino acids. CDR3 protein: CASSYSKWQANTGELFF. The DNA of the CDR3 is TGTGCCAGCAGTTACTCGAAGTGGCAGGCGAACACCGGGGAGCTGTTTTTT.

Of note for this clonotype: At one end, the junction sequence differs from germline, possibly due to a read error. V is TRBV2 and J is TRBJ2-4; weak D call: TRBD1 (6 bases). This CDR3 region has 14 residues. Looked up from germline, CDR1 is SNHLY and CDR2 is FYNNEI. CDR3 sequence: CASGGYRDGAIKYF. The CDR3 DNA reads as TGTGCCAGCGGGGGCTACAGGGACGGCGCCATTAAGTACTTC.

The V and J genes are TRBV13 and TRBJ2-2, with TRBD2 matching 9 bases. The CDR3 consists of 16 residues. V trimming: 6 bases; J trimming: 3 bases; junction bases outside the gene matches: 8. Germline V gene lookup returns CDR1 PRHDT and CDR2 FYEKMQ (reference sequence). The CDR3 loop reads CASRERREGDTGELFF. The CDR3 DNA is TGTGCCAGCAGGGAGCGGCGGGAGGGCGACACCGGGGAGCTGTTTTTT.

This clonotype was seen once. Since a much larger clone is just one base distant, this may be a read error. Because the CDR3's place on the DNA is in doubt, the DNA is left out and the CDR3 is given as listed by TCRdb. V gene TRBV29-1 combines with J gene TRBJ1-1; the table assigns TRBD1, which was not confirmed against the DNA. The CDR3 length equals 12 residues, ends included. Germline CDR1 SQVTM, CDR2 ANQGSEA. The CDR3 spells CSVATGATEACF.

In this sample, this clonotype turned up many times. The rearrangement joins TRBV19 to TRBJ1-1, with TRBD1 as a possible D gene (5 bases). Germline CDR1 is LNHDA and CDR2 is SQIVND (reference sequence). Trimming took off 3 bases at V and 0 bases at J, with 14 bases between the two ends. The CDR3 consists of 16 residues. The CDR3 DNA is TGTGCCAGTAGTATCCCGGGACCAGTTGTGAACACTGAAGCTTTCTTT. It specifies CASSIPGPVVNTEAFF.

This clonotype was seen only a few times. The J gene is TRBJ1-1, the V gene TRBV14; D is perhaps TRBD1 (5 bases). Between the trimmed V and J ends, which lost 2 bases and 7 bases, there was a span of 14 bases. The length of the CDR3 is 14 residues. Germline V gene sequence: CDR1 SGHDN, CDR2 FVKESK. The CDR3 here is CASSQIAGTVEAFF. The CDR3 DNA reads as TGTGCCAGCAGCCAAATCGCAGGGACGGTTGAAGCTTTCTTT.

This clonotype was seen many times. The gene calls are TRBV12-3 or TRBV12-4 and TRBJ2-7; D remains unclear. Trimming stripped 2 bases from V and 5 bases from J, with 7 bases between. CDR3 length: 12 residues. For the CDR3, the DNA is TGTGCCAGCAGTTTATTCAGGCACGAGCAGTACTTC. This translates into CASSLFRHEQYF.

The V gene is TRBV28, the J gene TRBJ1-2; D is possibly TRBD1 (6 bases). The CDR3 extends over 14 amino acids. The germline V gene encodes CDR1 MDHEN and CDR2 SYDVKM. Trimming cost V 7 bases and J 5 bases, with 17 bases left between them. The DNA for the CDR3 is TGTGCCAGCAACCCGACCCAGGGGTGGTATGGCTACACCTTC. Its translation is CASNPTQGWYGYTF.

This clonotype has at least ten counts. The DNA is omitted, as the CDR3 cannot be located on it reliably, and the CDR3 follows TCRdb's listing. The rearrangement joins TRBV12-3 or TRBV12-4 to TRBJ2-7; TRBD1, the table's D call, lacks a check against the DNA. Inclusive of both ends, the CDR3 amounts to 15 amino acids. CDR3 region: CASSSSGLVGYEQYF.

This clonotype was seen ten or more times. The V gene is TRBV7-2, the J gene TRBJ2-7, with D hard to call. The V end lost 2 bases, the J end lost 4 bases, and 9 bases lay between the germline ends. This CDR3 spans 13 amino acids. CDR1 is SGHTA, CDR2 FQGNSA, per germline. CDR3 in DNA: TGTGCCAGCAGCTTATTCGCGCTGTACGAGCAGTACTTC. Translated: CASSLFALYEQYF.

A single count supports this clonotype. The junction shows a germline mismatch at one end, possibly a read error. The gene calls are TRBV29-1 and TRBJ2-2, with 9 bases matching TRBD2. Germline V gene data show CDR1 as SQVTM and CDR2 as ANQGSEA. The CDR3 extends over 14 amino acids. The CDR3 bases are TGCAGCGTGGGCGGGAGGGCCCCGACCGGGCAGCTGTTTTTT. It yields the protein CSVGGRAPTGQLFF.

This clonotype has only a few counts. The CDR3 DNA reads TGTGCCAGCAGAGGGCCCGGGGGAGGCGGAACTGAAGCTTTCTTT. Protein sequence: CASRGPGGGGTEAFF. This rearrangement joins TRBV7-9 to TRBJ1-1; a possible D gene is TRBD1 (5 bases). The V and J ends lost 6 bases and 5 bases respectively, with 19 bases between them. Germline CDR1 and CDR2: SEHNR and FQNEAQ (reference sequence). This CDR3 has 15 residues. Together with reference TRBV7-9 and TRBJ1-1, the CDR3 gives the full variable domain: DTGVSQNPRHKITKRGQNVTFRCDPISEHNRLYWYRQTLGQGPEFLTYFQNEAQLEKSRLLSDRFSAERPKGSFSTLEIQRTEQGDSAMYLCASRGPGGGGTEAFFGQGTRLTVV.

The sample holds many counts of this clonotype. The chain links TRBV2 to TRBJ2-2; D remains unclear. The germline CDR1 and CDR2 sequences are SNHLY and FYNNEI. Trimming cost V 2 bases and J 1 base, with 5 bases left between them. The CDR3 spans 14 residues. In DNA, the CDR3 is TGTGCCAGCAGTGAAATGCGGAACACCGGGGAGCTGTTTTTT. It is translated as CASSEMRNTGELFF. The complete variable domain, with remaining parts taken from reference TRBV2 and TRBJ2-2, reads EPEVTQTPSHQVTQMGQEVILRCVPISNHLYFYWYRQILGQKVEFLVSFYNNEISEKSEIFDDQFSVERPDGSNFTLKIRSTKLEDSAMYFCASSEMRNTGELFFGEGSRLTVL.

This clonotype was picked up many times. V is TRBV19 and J is TRBJ2-5, with D tentatively TRBD2 (5 bases). The germline V and J ends were trimmed by 6 bases and 1 base, with 12 bases remaining between them. The germline CDR1 and CDR2 sequences are LNHDA and SQIVND (reference sequence). CDR3 length: 14 residues. The CDR3 nucleotides are TGTGCCAGTAGAAAACGGGGAGCCCAAGAGACCCAGTACTTC. This encodes CASRKRGAQETQYF.

This clonotype was seen at least ten times. The rearrangement joins TRBV9 to TRBJ2-5; D ambiguous. The CDR3 is 13 residues long. V was cut by 4 bases and J by 5 bases, with 12 bases left in between. CDR1 is SGDLS and CDR2 is YYNGEE in the germline V gene. As DNA, the CDR3 is TGTGCCAGCAGCCCTGATGTTCGGGAGACCCAGTACTTC. Protein product: CASSPDVRETQYF.

The chain has TRBV12-3 or TRBV12-4 and TRBJ1-2, with a tentative D call TRBD1 (5 bases). CDR3 size: 14 residues. Trimming removed 0 bases at V and 7 bases at J, with 12 bases between. The CDR3 DNA sequence: TGTGCCAGCAGTTTAGCGTCAGGGTCGGGTGGCTACACCTTC. Residues: CASSLASGSGGYTF.

There are many counts of this clonotype. The chain couples TRBV5-1 to TRBJ1-5; 8 bases agree with TRBD1. CDR3 length equals 14 residues. The junction had 4 bases not matched to a gene; V was cut back by 4 bases and J by 4 bases. Germline V lookup: CDR1 SGHRS, CDR2 YFSETQ. The DNA for the CDR3 is TGCGCCAGCAGCACAGGGGGATTTAATCAGCCCCAGCATTTT. Residues: CASSTGGFNQPQHF.

The rearrangement links TRBV6-5 to TRBJ2-7; perhaps TRBD2 as D (7 bases). V was pared by 4 bases and J by 2 bases, with 15 bases between. CDR3 length equals 15 residues. The V gene's germline CDR1 is MNHEY and CDR2 SVGAGI. In DNA form, the CDR3 reads TGTGCCAGCAGTTTAGGAGGGGGAGGGGCCTACGAGCAGTACTTC. Translation: CASSLGGGGAYEQYF.

At least ten counts were recorded for this clonotype. The genes are TRBV27 and TRBJ1-1; a possible D gene is TRBD1 (6 bases). The V end lost 0 bases, the J end lost 5 bases, and 16 bases lay between the germline ends. The germline V gene has CDR1 MNHEY and CDR2 SMNVEV (reference sequence). The CDR3 loop spans 16 amino acids. This CDR3 is CASSLSNPGEETEAFF. The CDR3 nucleotides read TGTGCCAGCAGTTTATCGAACCCAGGGGAAGAAACTGAAGCTTTCTTT.

The V call is TRBV11-1, the J call TRBJ2-2, with D perhaps TRBD1 (7 bases). This CDR3 has 16 residues. Germline CDR1 reads SGHAT; CDR2 reads FQDESV (reference sequence). Trimming stripped 8 bases from V and 7 bases from J, with 23 bases between. In nucleotides, the CDR3 is TGTGCCAGCGGCGGTATGGAGGGGGCGCTAGGCGGGGAGCTGTTTTTT. Protein sequence: CASGGMEGALGGELFF.

This clonotype was detected ten times or more. In nucleotides, the CDR3 is TGTGCCAGCAGTGAATTAAGGGTAACCGGGGAGCTGTTTTTT. It codes for CASSELRVTGELFF. This sequence joins TRBV2 and TRBJ2-2; D not certain. Trimming stripped 2 bases from V and 5 bases from J, with 9 bases between. CDR3 length: 14 residues. Germline CDR1 SNHLY, CDR2 FYNNEI.

V is TRBV27 and J is TRBJ2-7; 9 nucleotides match TRBD1. The CDR3 sequence is 16 residues long. V lost 5 bases, J lost 5 bases, and 13 bases stayed unmatched. Germline assignment: CDR1 MNHEY and CDR2 SMNVEV (reference sequence). CDR3 bases: TGTGCCAGCAGTCCTAACCTCGGGACAGGGTCCCACGAGCAGTACTTC. Its protein product is CASSPNLGTGSHEQYF.

This clonotype showed up many times. The chain has TRBV7-3 and TRBJ2-6; D unresolved. CDR3 size: 15 residues. The V end was cut by 5 bases, the J end by 2 bases, with 10 bases between. In germline, CDR1 is SGHTA, CDR2 FQGTGA. The CDR3, as DNA: TGTGCCAGCAGCGAAGGGTTCGCTGGGGCCAACGTCCTGACTTTC. It codes for CASSEGFAGANVLTF.

In its sample, this clonotype was seen many times. The rearrangement links TRBV28 to TRBJ1-5; a weak D match, TRBD1 (5 bases). Germline values: CDR1 MDHEN, CDR2 SYDVKM. V lost 4 bases and J lost 0, with 13 bases in between. This CDR3 region has 16 residues. DNA for the CDR3: TGTGCCAGCAGTTCCATAGGGACTGATAGCAATCAGCCCCAGCATTTT. Its translation is CASSSIGTDSNQPQHF.

At least ten counts were recorded for this clonotype. J is TRBJ1-1 and V is TRBV2, with D possibly TRBD1 on 6 matching bases. This CDR3 contains 14 residues. The germline CDR1 and CDR2 sequences are SNHLY and FYNNEI. The V gene lost 4 bases and the J gene lost 1 base, with 10 bases spanning the gap. CDR3 in amino acids: CASSVTGTNTEAFF. CDR3 DNA: TGTGCCAGCAGTGTTACAGGGACGAACACTGAAGCTTTCTTT.

This clonotype was recorded many times. The rearrangement uses TRBV12-5 and TRBJ2-5; 9 bases fit TRBD2. The trim removed 2 bases at V and 2 bases at J, leaving 6 bases unmatched. The germline gives CDR1 LGHNT, CDR2 FRNRAP. This CDR3 has 16 amino acids. The DNA for the CDR3 is TGTGCTAGTGGTTTGCCCCGAGGACTAGCGCAAGAGACCCAGTACTTC. It yields the protein CASGLPRGLAQETQYF.